The 20 T cell receptor beta chains given below trace back to one sample, sequenced in a study of beta chain features in type 1 diabetes. Expressed TCRB transcripts were sequenced, since all the RNA that had been isolated was reverse transcribed. The method was immunoSEQ multiplex PCR; TCRdb's version includes in-frame clones alone and lacks a portion of them. The top ten clones hold 0.044% of a sample with under 400,000 clones, 20% of them seen once. The sample was naive CD4+ T cells from blood. Receptors were obtained from a woman in her late teens or twenties in good health.

This sequence joins TRBV4-3 and TRBJ1-3; the D is unclear. The CDR3 has 14 amino acids. Trimming pared 0 bases from V and 7 bases from J, leaving 10 bases between. Germline V CDR1 and CDR2: LGHNA, YSLEER. The CDR3 protein is CASSQDRSGNTIYF. The CDR3, as DNA: TGCGCCAGCAGCCAAGACAGGTCGGGGAACACCATATATTTT.

The chain uses TRBV4-3 and TRBJ1-2; 7 nucleotides align to TRBD1. V shed 0 bases, J shed 4 bases, and the junction held 5 bases outside the gene matches. Germline V gives CDR1 LGHNA, CDR2 YSLEER. The CDR3 has 15 amino acids. The CDR3 loop reads CASSQEPGTAYGYTF. CDR3 DNA sequence: TGCGCCAGCAGCCAAGAGCCCGGGACAGCCTATGGCTACACCTTC.

A remark on this clone: Within the sample, other DNA sequences also encode this same CDR3. The chain recombines TRBV18 with TRBJ2-3; a possible D gene is TRBD2 (6 bases). This CDR3 has 13 amino acids. V was pared by 3 bases and J by 4 bases, with 8 bases between. CDR1 and CDR2 from the germline V gene are KGHSH and LQKENI. The CDR3: CASSPRDSDTQYF. Written as DNA, the CDR3 is TGTGCCAGCTCACCTAGGGACTCAGATACGCAGTATTTT. The complete variable domain, with remaining parts taken from reference TRBV18 and TRBJ2-3, reads NAGVMQNPRHLVRRRGQEARLRCSPMKGHSHVYWYRQLPEEGLKFMVYLQKENIIDESGMPKERFSAEFPKEGPSILRIQQVVRGDSAAYFCASSPRDSDTQYFGPGTRLTVL.

This clone was observed a handful of times. This chain joins TRBV30 and TRBJ2-7; D might be TRBD1 (6 bases). The germline V and J ends were trimmed by 4 bases and 0 bases, with 13 bases remaining between them. This CDR3 is 14 amino acids long. Germline V CDR1 and CDR2: GTSNPN, SVGIG (reference sequence). CDR3: CAWTGQGLSYEQYF. The CDR3, as DNA: TGTGCCTGGACGGGGCAGGGGCTCTCCTACGAGCAGTACTTC.

This clone was recorded a few times. The chain is built from TRBV19 and TRBJ2-7, with 9 nucleotides matching TRBD1. The V segment lost 3 bases and the J segment 2 bases; nucleotides outside the gene matches: 5. There are 15 residues in the CDR3. Germline CDR1 reads LNHDA; CDR2 reads SQIVND (reference sequence). This chain's CDR3 is CASSIAGTGTYEQYF. The CDR3 coding sequence is TGTGCCAGTAGTATCGCCGGGACAGGGACCTACGAGCAGTACTTC.

This sequence joins TRBV6-5 and TRBJ2-7; 7 bases are shared with TRBD2. This CDR3 spans 12 amino acids. Looked up from germline, CDR1 is MNHEY and CDR2 is SVGAGI. Unmatched junction bases numbered 3, after V lost 5 bases and J lost 5 bases. CDR3 bases: TGTGCCAGCAGTAGGACTAGAAACGAGCAGTACTTC. Protein: CASSRTRNEQYF.

V is TRBV7-8 and J is TRBJ1-4; D remains ambiguous. V was shortened by 7 bases and J by 8 bases, with 14 bases between the two germline ends. This CDR3 has 13 residues. CDR1 SGHVS and CDR2 FQNEAQ come from the germline V gene. The CDR3: CASTLEGGEKLFF. CDR3 DNA sequence: TGTGCCAGCACCCTCGAGGGAGGGGAAAAACTGTTTTTT. Looking up the rest from reference TRBV7-8 and TRBJ1-4 gives the full variable domain: GAGVSQSPRYKVAKRGQDVALRCDPISGHVSLFWYQQALGQGPEFLTYFQNEAQLDKSGLPSDRFFAERPEGSVSTLKIQRTQQEDSAVYLCASTLEGGEKLFFGSGTQLSVL.

This clone was picked up a small number of times. The V call is TRBV4-1, the J call TRBJ1-4, with 8 bases lining up with TRBD1. CDR3 length equals 17 residues. Germline V gene sequence: CDR1 MGHRA, CDR2 YSYEKL. The V gene end was trimmed by 1 base and the J gene end by 3 bases; junction bases not matched to a gene: 7. This CDR3 is CASSQGDRGRSNEKLFF. CDR3 nucleotides: TGCGCCAGCAGCCAAGGAGACAGGGGTAGATCTAATGAAAAACTGTTTTTT.

The CDR3 sequence: CASSQRGLAGYTDTQYF. CDR3 bases: TGTGCCAGCAGCCAACGGGGACTAGCGGGGTACACAGATACGCAGTATTTT. The chain recombines TRBV4-2 with TRBJ2-3; TRBD2 matches 13 bases. From germline, CDR1 is LGHNA and CDR2 YNFKEQ. This CDR3 is 17 amino acids long. The V and J ends lost 2 bases and 2 bases, in that order; junction bases with no gene match: 4.

CDR3 DNA sequence: TGCAGCGTTTCCCAGGGGCGCGAGCAGTACTTC. This sequence encodes CSVSQGREQYF. The chain links TRBV29-1 to TRBJ2-7; TRBD1 might be the D (6 bases). Trimming took 5 bases from V and 6 from J, leaving 11 bases between them. The length of the CDR3 is 11 residues. From germline, CDR1 is SQVTM and CDR2 ANQGSEA.

The V gene is TRBV5-1, the J gene TRBJ1-4, with 7 bases aligning to TRBD1. The J segment lost 3 bases and the V segment lost 3 bases, leaving 2 bases of the junction unmatched. Looked up from germline, CDR1 is SGHRS and CDR2 is YFSETQ. The CDR3 consists of 14 residues. This CDR3 is CASSSGTANEKLFF. CDR3 nucleotide sequence: TGCGCCAGCAGCTCCGGGACAGCTAATGAAAAACTGTTTTTT.

The rearrangement links TRBV9 to TRBJ2-1, with TRBD2 matching over 9 bases. Germline V gene sequence: CDR1 SGDLS, CDR2 YYNGEE. Losses at the gene ends were 4 bases for V and 3 bases for J; bases not matched to a gene: 5. The CDR3 totals 15 residues. The CDR3: CASSSRGGSYNEQFF. DNA for the CDR3: TGTGCCAGCAGCTCGCGGGGGGGCAGCTACAATGAGCAGTTCTTC.

The gene calls are TRBV10-3 and TRBJ1-5; TRBD1 matches at 10 bases. J gave up 7 bases and V 6 bases, and 6 bases lay outside the gene matches. The CDR3 has 14 residues. Germline V gene sequence: CDR1 ENHRY, CDR2 SYGVKD. The chain's CDR3 is CAISGDRGPQPQHF. In nucleotides, the CDR3 is TGTGCCATCAGCGGGGACAGGGGACCCCAGCCCCAGCATTTT.

In this sample, this clone turned up a few times. V usage is TRBV2 and J usage is TRBJ2-1; possibly TRBD1 for D (6 bases). Trimming cost V 8 bases and J 6 bases, with 14 bases left between them. Germline values: CDR1 SNHLY, CDR2 FYNNEI. CDR3 length: 13 amino acids. CDR3 amino acids: CASLQGSANEQFF. The CDR3 nucleotides read TGTGCCAGCCTCCAGGGGAGTGCCAATGAGCAGTTCTTC.

V is TRBV29-1 and J is TRBJ1-1; TRBD1 matches 10 bases. The CDR3 extends over 14 amino acids. CDR1 is SQVTM, CDR2 ANQGSEA, per germline. The CDR3 here is CTTRDRGLNTEAFF. The CDR3, as DNA: TGCACCACCCGGGACAGGGGTCTGAACACTGAAGCTTTCTTT.

This clone was seen more than once but under ten times. The rearrangement links TRBV29-1 to TRBJ2-1, with 7 bases that match TRBD1. The CDR3 totals 11 residues. V shed 7 bases, J shed 12 bases, and the junction held 9 bases outside the gene matches. Germline assignment: CDR1 SQVTM and CDR2 ANQGSEA. This CDR3 reads CSAKTGVTQFF. CDR3 sequence (DNA): TGCAGCGCTAAAACAGGGGTGACGCAGTTCTTC.

The chain links TRBV20-1 to TRBJ2-7; D is perhaps TRBD2 (5 bases). The V gene's germline CDR1 is DFQATT and CDR2 SNEGSKA (reference sequence). The CDR3 is 11 amino acids. V was shortened by 6 bases and J by 2 bases, with 8 bases between the two germline ends. CDR3 sequence (DNA): TGCAGTGCCTACGGGGCCTACGAGCAGTACTTC. Translated: CSAYGAYEQYF.

The sample holds a few counts of this clone. The V gene is TRBV25-1, the J gene TRBJ1-4; 7 positions match TRBD1. The J segment lost 8 bases and the V segment lost 4 bases, leaving 10 bases of the junction unmatched. Germline CDR1 MGHDK, CDR2 SYGVNS. The CDR3 sequence is 15 residues long. CDR3 DNA sequence: TGTGCCAGCAGTGTAATCACAGGGGATCGAGAAAAACTGTTTTTT. Its translation is CASSVITGDREKLFF.

The chain joins TRBV4-2 to TRBJ1-5; no firm D call. The CDR3 is 15 residues long. V was trimmed by 4 bases and J by 0 bases, leaving 10 bases between them. The germline V gene encodes CDR1 LGHNA and CDR2 YNFKEQ. The CDR3 here is CASSPTGSSNQPQHF. The CDR3 DNA is TGTGCCAGCAGCCCAACCGGGAGTAGCAATCAGCCCCAGCATTTT.

This clone was seen a few times. Other DNA sequences in this sample translate to the same CDR3. The V and J genes are TRBV2 and TRBJ1-5, with 10 bases fitting TRBD1. Losses at the gene ends were 5 bases for V and 7 bases for J; bases not matched to a gene: 2. CDR1 and CDR2 from the germline V gene are SNHLY and FYNNEI. This CDR3 is built from 13 residues. The DNA of the CDR3 is TGTGCCAGCAGTCCGGGACAGGGGCAGCCCCAGCATTTT. Protein sequence: CASSPGQGQPQHF.